What follows describes a single TCR beta chain. Per the original data handling: Nucleated cell counts were estimated from reference gene primer amplification. Assay used: immunoSEQ multiplex PCR; TCRdb lists only in-frame clones, some missing. Clone size and V and J calls were adopted from that table, with D and trimming inferred from the DNA. The sample has 110,000 to 150,000 clones, roughly 86% seen once. This sample was included in a study of blood T cell repertoires in COVID-19. Overall study: Sources were T cells, B-cell-depleted T cells, or PBMCs; the material itself was cDNA or gDNA.

The trim removed 5 bases at V and 2 bases at J, leaving 4 bases unmatched. In germline, CDR1 is SGHNT, CDR2 YENEEA. The CDR3 covers 17 residues. This clonotype was sampled from a human donor in a cohort sampled during active COVID-19. The rearrangement uses TRBV11-3 and TRBJ2-3, with 16 bases identical to TRBD2. Material: peripheral blood. CDR3 residues: CASSLGTSGGATDTQYF. The DNA for the CDR3 is TGTGCCAGCAGCCTCGGGACTAGCGGGGGGGCCACAGATACGCAGTATTTT.